These T cell receptor beta chains were read from a single sample in a study of control samples from healthy donors and cancer patients. Using immunoSEQ multiplex PCR, the repertoire was profiled, and TCRdb retains in-frame clones only, with some absent. This table holds 400,000 to 450,000 clones, 75% to 95% found once. Sequencing used PBMCs. These receptor sequences come from a man aged 35 to 55 with head and neck cancer. Each CDR3 is given with its conserved first and last residue. The D gene is left open where the match is weak. Clone size is given for some rows only: seen once, a few or many times, or a class if the clone is expanded.

>TRBV28|-|-|TRBJ1-5
CASSQGQSQPQHF
TGTGCCAGCAGTCAAGGACAGTCCCAGCCCCAGCATTTT
>TRBV28|-|-|TRBJ2-7
CASRPPGLHGDEQYF
TGTGCCAGCAGACCCCCCGGGCTCCACGGGGACGAGCAGTACTTC
>TRBV10-3|TRBD1|-|TRBJ1-5
CAISADRAANQPQHF
TGTGCCATCAGTGCTGACAGGGCGGCCAATCAGCCCCAGCATTTT
>TRBV5-1|-|-|TRBJ1-6
CASSSGGGTGSPLHF
TGCGCCAGCAGCTCGGGTGGGGGGACGGGGTCACCCCTCCACTTT
>TRBV5-1|-|few|TRBJ2-1
CASTPDAGRSYNEQFF
TGCGCCAGCACCCCTGACGCGGGACGGTCCTACAATGAGCAGTTCTTC
>TRBV19|-|-|TRBJ2-3
CASSPGARGTDTQYF
TGTGCCAGTTCCCCGGGGGCGCGCGGCACAGATACGCAGTATTTT
>TRBV5-4|-|-|TRBJ2-2
CASSLEVRGELFF
TGTGCCAGCAGCTTGGAAGTCCGAGGGGAGCTGTTTTTT
>TRBV5-1|TRBD1|-|TRBJ2-7
CASSPTGVYFEQYF
TGCGCCAGCAGCCCGACAGGGGTTTACTTTGAGCAGTACTTC
>TRBV30|-|-|TRBJ1-1
CAWSLGGGNTEAFF
TGTGCCTGGAGTCTAGGCGGGGGGAACACTGAAGCTTTCTTT
>TRBV7-6|TRBD1|-|TRBJ1-3
CASRLDRGSGNTIYF
TGTGCCAGCAGACTAGACAGGGGTTCTGGAAACACCATATATTTT
>TRBV5-5|-|-|TRBJ2-5
CASSPLGGPQETQYF
TGTGCCAGCAGCCCCCTGGGGGGGCCCCAAGAGACCCAGTACTTC
>TRBV4-3|TRBD1|-|TRBJ1-1
CASSQESARQGQEAFF
TGCGCCAGCAGCCAAGAGTCGGCCCGACAGGGACAAGAAGCTTTCTTT
>TRBV15|TRBD1|few|TRBJ2-2
CATSRVGTVNTGELFF
TGTGCCACCAGCAGAGTGGGGACAGTAAACACCGGGGAGCTGTTTTTT
>TRBV9|-|-|TRBJ1-2
CASSADFGGLYGYTF
TGTGCCAGCAGCGCCGATTTCGGGGGATTATATGGCTACACCTTC
>TRBV5-1|TRBD1|-|TRBJ2-5
CASSLGVGQAEETQYF
TGCGCCAGCAGCTTGGGGGTAGGACAGGCGGAAGAGACCCAGTACTTC
>TRBV24-1|-|-|TRBJ2-3
CATKGFTDTDTQYF
TGTGCCACCAAAGGGTTTACTGACACAGATACGCAGTATTTT
>TRBV24-1|-|-|TRBJ1-2
CATSSWGYGYTF
TGTGCCACCAGTTCTTGGGGCTATGGCTACACCTTC
>TRBV24-1|-|-|TRBJ1-1
CATSDSGEAFF
TGTGCCACCAGTGATTCTGGTGAAGCTTTCTTT
>TRBV28|-|-|TRBJ1-1
CASSSADRSNTEAFF
TGTGCCAGCAGTTCCGCCGACAGGTCGAACACTGAAGCTTTCTTT
>TRBV6-1|-|-|TRBJ1-1
CASSERAGSNTEAFF
TGTGCCAGCAGTGAAAGGGCAGGGTCGAACACTGAAGCTTTCTTT
>TRBV10-2|-|once|TRBJ1-2
CASWGGDYGYTF
TGCGCCAGCTGGGGGGGGGATTATGGCTACACCTTC
>TRBV5-1|-|-|TRBJ2-7
CASSLGLGNYEQYF
TGCGCCAGCAGCTTGGGGCTGGGAAACTACGAGCAGTACTTC
>TRBV5-4|-|-|TRBJ2-6
CASSPPGPSGANVLTF
TGTGCCAGCAGCCCTCCAGGGCCCTCTGGGGCCAACGTCCTGACTTTC
>TRBV7-9|-|-|TRBJ1-1
CASSLAAGNTEAFF
TGTGCCAGCAGCTTAGCAGCGGGGAACACTGAAGCTTTCTTT
>TRBV5-5|TRBD1|-|TRBJ1-2
CASSLDGSGQGARYGYTF
TGTGCCAGCAGCTTGGATGGTTCCGGACAGGGGGCCCGGTATGGCTACACCTTC
>TRBV2|-|-|TRBJ2-1
CASSASISGGEQFF
TGTGCCAGCAGTGCTAGCATAAGTGGCGGAGAGCAGTTCTTC
>TRBV7-2|TRBD1|-|TRBJ2-5
CASSRDRAQETQYF
TGTGCCAGCAGTCGTGACAGGGCCCAAGAGACCCAGTACTTC
>TRBV7-3|TRBD2|-|TRBJ2-3
CASSLAGVDTQYF
TGTGCCAGCAGTCTAGCGGGAGTAGATACGCAGTATTTT
>TRBV28|-|few|TRBJ1-3
CASRWGNTIYF
TGTGCCAGCAGATGGGGAAACACCATATATTTT
>TRBV2|-|-|TRBJ2-1
CASSETVTSALEFF
TGTGCCAGCAGCGAAACGGTCACTTCGGCCTTAGAGTTCTTC
>TRBV28|-|once|TRBJ1-1
CASSSTGRAFF
TGTGCCAGCAGCTCGACAGGAAGAGCTTTCTTT
>TRBV9|-|-|TRBJ1-4
CASSVGKTVGQANEKLFF
TGTGCCAGCAGCGTAGGAAAGACCGTGGGGCAGGCTAATGAAAAACTGTTTTTT
>TRBV6-5|TRBD1|once|TRBJ1-1
CASRRGQMNTEAFF
TGTGCCAGCAGGAGGGGACAGATGAACACTGAAGCTTTCTTT
>TRBV2|-|-|TRBJ1-2
CASRAGTNYGYTF
TGTGCCAGCAGAGCGGGGACTAACTATGGCTACACCTTC
>TRBV28|-|-|TRBJ1-2
CASSFGPRGLGYTF
TGTGCCAGCAGTTTCGGTCCCCGGGGGCTTGGCTACACCTTC
>TRBV7-2|TRBD2|-|TRBJ2-5
CASSETGLAQETQYF
TGTGCCAGCAGCGAGACGGGACTAGCTCAAGAGACCCAGTACTTC
>TRBV5-4|-|-|TRBJ2-5
CASSSAIGTPQETQYF
TGTGCCAGCAGCTCCGCTATCGGAACGCCCCAAGAGACCCAGTACTTC
>TRBV7-6|-|-|TRBJ2-1
CASSLGAPGYNEQFF
TGTGCCAGCTCCTTGGGGGCCCCAGGTTACAATGAGCAGTTCTTC
>TRBV3-1/TRBV3-2|-|-|TRBJ2-7
CASSQDPMTYEQYF
TGTGCCAGCAGCCAAGACCCAATGACCTACGAGCAGTACTTC
>TRBV14|TRBD1|-|TRBJ2-7
CASSTGELAQYF
TGTGCCAGCAGCACAGGGGAACTGGCGCAGTACTTC
>TRBV6-4|-|-|TRBJ2-3
CASSQEGAKTDTQYF
TGTGCCAGCAGTCAGGAGGGGGCGAAAACAGATACGCAGTATTTT
>TRBV5-4|TRBD2|-|TRBJ2-3
CASSSRGTSGTFTDTQYF
TGTGCCAGCAGCTCGAGGGGGACTAGCGGGACTTTCACAGATACGCAGTATTTT
>TRBV11-2|-|-|TRBJ1-1
CASSLRSGAVDTEAFF
TGTGCCAGCAGCTTAAGGTCGGGGGCTGTAGATACTGAAGCTTTCTTT
>TRBV28|TRBD1|-|TRBJ1-4
CASSLYQGAHEKLFF
TGTGCCAGCAGTTTATATCAGGGGGCTCATGAAAAACTGTTTTTT
>TRBV5-4|TRBD1|-|TRBJ2-6
CASRRTGVPGANVLTF
TGTGCCAGCAGACGGACAGGGGTACCTGGGGCCAACGTCCTGACTTTC
>TRBV15|-|-|TRBJ1-1
CATSRETGQKNTEAFF
TGTGCCACCAGCAGAGAGACAGGACAGAAGAACACTGAAGCTTTCTTT
>TRBV6-5|-|-|TRBJ2-3
CASTYSGALTDTQYF
TGTGCCAGCACTTACTCAGGGGCCCTCACAGATACGCAGTATTTT
>TRBV14|-|-|TRBJ2-7
CASSQNYEQYF
TGTGCCAGCAGCCAAAACTACGAGCAGTACTTC
>TRBV19|TRBD2|once|TRBJ2-2
CASSTPLTSGGPGELFF
TGTGCCAGTAGTACACCCCTTACTAGCGGGGGGCCCGGGGAGCTGTTTTTT
>TRBV12-3/TRBV12-4|-|-|TRBJ1-2
CASSLTGSTF
TGTGCCAGCAGCTTGACCGGGAGCACCTTC
>TRBV28|-|-|TRBJ2-7
CASSQVYEQYF
TGTGCCAGCAGTCAAGTCTACGAGCAGTACTTC
>TRBV19|-|few|TRBJ2-3
CASSLLVSSGGGDRTDTQYF
TGTGCCAGTAGTCTCCTCGTCTCCTCAGGCGGCGGGGACCGCACAGATACGCAGTATTTT
>TRBV28|TRBD1|-|TRBJ2-1
CASSLTPGTGDRNEQFF
TGTGCCAGCAGTTTAACCCCCGGGACAGGGGATCGCAATGAGCAGTTCTTC